These T cell receptor beta chains were read from a single sample in a study of blood T cell repertoires in COVID-19. Sequenced by immunoSEQ multiplex PCR; TCRdb stores in-frame clones only, minus some. The data show approximately 270,000 clones, with about 89% seen just once and roughly 2.3% held by the top ten. The sequencing input was peripheral blood. The receptors stem from a man in his forties or fifties with acute or convalescent COVID-19. The CDR3 runs from the conserved cysteine through the conserved F or W. A D gene is named only where the DNA matches it firmly. Expanded clones get a size class; other rows say once, few or many, or leave the size out.

NA	TRBD1	TRBV3-1/TRBV3-2	TRBJ2-6	CASSPTGAGANVLTF	TGTGCCAGCAGCCCGACAGGGGCTGGGGCCAACGTCCTGACTTTC
NA	NA	TRBV5-1	TRBJ2-3	CASSEDTATDTQYF	TGCGCCAGCAGCGAGGACACAGCCACAGATACGCAGTATTTT
NA	TRBD1	TRBV3-1/TRBV3-2	TRBJ1-6	CASSHSLVGADREPLHF	TGTGCCAGCAGCCATTCGCTAGTCGGGGCCGACAGGGAACCCCTCCACTTT
NA	NA	TRBV27	TRBJ1-1	CASSPPSAGLRGLRAFF	TGTGCCAGCAGTCCCCCCTCGGCCGGGCTAAGGGGCCTGAGGGCTTTCTTT
NA	TRBD1	TRBV14	TRBJ1-6	CASSLRGQAWVRPLHF	TGTGCCAGCAGCCTCCGGGGACAGGCCTGGGTGAGACCCCTCCACTTT
once	TRBD1	TRBV13	TRBJ2-7	CASSPRDRGPYEQYF	TGTGCCAGCAGCCCACGGGACAGGGGGCCTTACGAGCAGTACTTC
NA	TRBD2	TRBV18	TRBJ2-2	CASSSLSGGTGELFF	TGTGCCAGCTCATCGTTATCGGGGGGCACCGGGGAGCTGTTTTTT
NA	NA	TRBV9	TRBJ1-1	CASSQTGILRAWHTEAFF	TGTGCCAGCAGCCAAACCGGGATTCTCCGTGCGTGGCACACTGAAGCTTTCTTT
once	NA	TRBV7-2	TRBJ1-5	CASSLERGASNQPQHF	TGTGCCAGCAGCTTAGAGCGCGGGGCTAGCAATCAGCCCCAGCATTTT
NA	NA	TRBV7-8	TRBJ1-6	CASSHGAGVNSPLHF	TGTGCCAGCAGCCACGGGGCAGGGGTAAATTCACCCCTCCACTTT
NA	NA	TRBV5-8	TRBJ2-2	CASSFLGTTNTGELFF	TGTGCCAGCAGCTTCCTCGGGACAACGAACACCGGGGAGCTGTTTTTT
NA	NA	TRBV30	TRBJ1-5	CAWSVPSWRGRGQPQHF	TGTGCCTGGAGTGTACCCAGTTGGCGGGGACGAGGTCAGCCCCAGCATTTT
NA	NA	TRBV6-5	TRBJ2-2	CASSRGHPVTGELFF	TGTGCCAGCAGTCGTGGACACCCGGTCACCGGGGAGCTGTTTTTT
NA	TRBD1	TRBV19	TRBJ1-3	CASRDSSSGNTIYF	TGTGCCAGCAGGGACAGTTCCTCTGGAAACACCATATATTTT
NA	NA	TRBV12-3/TRBV12-4	TRBJ2-3	CASTGGADTQYF	TGTGCCAGCACCGGAGGTGCAGATACGCAGTATTTT
NA	TRBD2	TRBV27	TRBJ2-7	CASSLGAGETSYEQYF	TGTGCCAGCAGTTTAGGAGCGGGGGAGACCTCCTACGAGCAGTACTTC
NA	NA	TRBV27	TRBJ1-2	CASRIWAGSYGYTF	TGTGCCAGCAGAATCTGGGCGGGATCCTATGGCTACACCTTC
few	TRBD1	TRBV29-1	TRBJ1-2	CSVPMTGTDGYTF	TGCAGCGTTCCCATGACCGGGACAGATGGCTACACCTTC
NA	TRBD1	TRBV6-6	TRBJ2-7	CASSGGTGVYEQYF	TGTGCCAGCAGTGGAGGGACAGGGGTTTACGAGCAGTACTTC
NA	NA	TRBV5-1	TRBJ2-3	CASSPGTGTDTQYF	TGCGCCAGCAGCCCGGGAACGGGCACAGATACGCAGTATTTT
NA	NA	TRBV12-3/TRBV12-4	TRBJ2-7	CATGLEQYF	TGTGCCACCGGACTGGAGCAGTACTTC
few	NA	TRBV2	TRBJ1-1	CASSLSGYTEAFF	TGTGCCAGCAGCTTGTCAGGGTACACTGAAGCTTTCTTT
NA	TRBD1	TRBV7-6	TRBJ1-1	CASSLGKGIRDRGRRTEAFF	TGTGCCAGCAGCTTAGGAAAAGGGATACGGGACAGGGGGCGCAGGACTGAAGCTTTCTTT
NA	NA	TRBV29-1	TRBJ1-2	CSVWGGVGPNYGYTF	TGCAGCGTTTGGGGCGGGGTAGGGCCTAACTATGGCTACACCTTC